Shown below are 6 T cell receptor beta chains from a single sample sequenced in a study of shared clonotypes between healthy human individuals. CD8 cells regarded as naive lacked CD45RO, were positively chosen for CCR7, and omitted terminally differentiated effector memory CD45RA+ cells. Clones were sequenced by immunoSEQ multiplex PCR, and TCRdb holds only the in-frame ones, with some missing. In the table there are roughly 2.1 million clones, 85% to 95% of which are singletons. Sequencing was performed on naive CD8+ T cells from PBMCs. The receptors stem from a young man in good health. Some clones in this sample may be carry-over from other donors' samples.

The chain couples TRBV4-3 to TRBJ2-7; TRBD1 matches at 8 bases. Germline V lookup: CDR1 LGHNA, CDR2 YSLEER. Trimming at V came to 4 bases and at J to 8 bases, leaving 13 bases not matched to a gene. This CDR3 comprises 15 residues. The CDR3 DNA reads as TGCGCCAGCAGCCCCTCCCCGGGACAGGAGATAAAGCAGTACTTC. This sequence encodes CASSPSPGQEIKQYF.

This clone occurred once. The chain combines TRBV10-2 with TRBJ1-1; TRBD1 might be the D (5 bases). Germline V gives CDR1 WSHSY, CDR2 SAAADI. V gave up 8 bases and J gave up 5 bases, with 12 bases separating them. This CDR3 is 12 amino acids long. CDR3 nucleotides: TGCGCCAGCCAGAGTGGGGCTACTGAAGCTTTCTTT. Its translation is CASQSGATEAFF.

The rearrangement joins TRBV30 to TRBJ1-2; 9 bases map to TRBD1. J was trimmed by 8 bases and V by 0 bases; bases with no gene match: 16. Germline values: CDR1 GTSNPN, CDR2 SVGIG (reference sequence). The CDR3 consists of 17 residues. CDR3 bases: TGTGCCTGGAGTGTGTCGGGACAGGGCGCTGGATCGAGCGGCTACACCTTC. It is translated as CAWSVSGQGAGSSGYTF.

The V and J genes are TRBV28 and TRBJ2-3; the D gene is possibly TRBD1 (6 bases). The V gene lost 3 bases and the J gene lost 1 base, with 17 bases spanning the gap. The CDR3 consists of 17 residues. The germline CDR1 and CDR2 sequences are MDHEN and SYDVKM. The CDR3 reads CASSFGQGRLGTDTQYF. In DNA form, the CDR3 reads TGTGCCAGCAGTTTCGGGCAGGGGCGGTTAGGCACAGATACGCAGTATTTT.

V usage is TRBV5-8 and J usage is TRBJ2-7, with D perhaps TRBD1 or TRBD2 (5 bases each). Looked up from germline, CDR1 is SGHTS and CDR2 is YDEGEE. V was cut by 1 base and J by 5 bases, with 10 bases left in between. The CDR3 totals 13 residues. The CDR3 spells CASSLWGFHEQYF. In nucleotides, the CDR3 is TGTGCCAGCAGCTTGTGGGGGTTCCACGAGCAGTACTTC.

V and J are TRBV4-1 and TRBJ2-5; D is unclear. Germline CDR1 MGHRA, CDR2 YSYEKL. Trimming removed 1 base at V and 6 bases at J, with 9 bases between. The CDR3 runs 13 residues. This CDR3 is CASSQVGAQTQYF. The CDR3 nucleotides read TGCGCCAGCAGCCAAGTCGGAGCGCAGACCCAGTACTTC.